The 32 T cell receptor beta chains listed next were all sequenced from one sample in a study of CD8 T cells in ankylosing spondylitis. From the 5' RACE reads, TCRdb called clonotypes with MiXCR, one entry per CDR3 protein. Here the sample spans around 330,000 distinct CDR3 sequences, under 14% being singletons. Material: blood, either unsorted or a sorted T cell fraction (not recorded which). These receptors originate from a female donor with ankylosing spondylitis or in good health (not recorded which).

This clonotype was observed a handful of times. The chain links TRBV10-3 to TRBJ1-6; D gene unclear. This CDR3 has 14 amino acids. CDR1 is ENHRY and CDR2 is SYGVKD in the germline V gene. Deletions cut 7 bases from V and 8 bases from J, with 15 bases between. For the CDR3, the DNA is TGTGCCATCAATGGAGAGGGTGCACATTCACCCCTCCACTTT. Its protein is CAINGEGAHSPLHF.

This clonotype was recorded a few times. The chain recombines TRBV28 with TRBJ1-3, with a possible D match to TRBD1 (5 bases). Trimming cost V 3 bases and J 2 bases, with 17 bases left between them. CDR1 and CDR2 from the germline V gene are MDHEN and SYDVKM. The length of the CDR3 is 17 residues. The CDR3 loop is CASSLRGVIRPGNTIYF. CDR3 in DNA: TGTGCCAGCAGTTTGAGAGGGGTAATCAGACCTGGAAACACCATATATTTT.

This chain connects TRBV28 to TRBJ2-1, with D maybe TRBD2 (6 bases). Trimming removed 6 bases at V and 4 bases at J, with 16 bases between. CDR3 length equals 15 residues. From germline, CDR1 is MDHEN and CDR2 SYDVKM. CDR3 loop: CASSTPGLPYNEQFF. As DNA, the CDR3 is TGTGCCAGCAGCACACCGGGACTCCCATACAATGAGCAGTTCTTC.

This sequence joins TRBV7-2 and TRBJ2-2, with D hard to call. Looked up from germline, CDR1 is SGHTA and CDR2 is FQGNSA. Trimming cost V 5 bases and J 6 bases, with 7 bases left between them. This CDR3 contains 12 residues. The CDR3 protein is CASSNPPGELFF. In nucleotides, the CDR3 is TGTGCCAGCAGCAACCCCCCCGGGGAGCTGTTTTTT.

For this clonotype: A junction boundary mismatches the germline segment, possibly from a read error. The V and J genes are TRBV3-1 and TRBJ2-3; possible D gene TRBD2, 6 bases. The CDR3 runs to 17 residues. Germline V CDR1 and CDR2: LGHDT, YNNKEL (reference sequence). CDR3 in amino acids: CTSSHVSGGVYTDTQYF. Here the CDR3 DNA reads TGTACCAGCAGCCACGTCTCGGGCGGGGTATACACAGATACGCAGTATTTT.

V and J are TRBV4-1 and TRBJ2-1; TRBD2 might be the D (5 bases). The germline CDR1 and CDR2 sequences are MGHRA and YSYEKL. Trimming shortened V by 0 bases and J by 0 bases, and 12 bases separated the two germline ends. CDR3 length: 17 residues. Here the CDR3 reads CASSQDPASGSYNEQFF. For the CDR3, the DNA is TGCGCCAGCAGCCAAGATCCGGCCAGCGGCTCCTACAATGAGCAGTTCTTC.

This clonotype has a count of ten or more. This rearrangement joins TRBV29-1 to TRBJ2-1; D is undetermined. The CDR3 covers 13 residues. From germline, CDR1 is SQVTM and CDR2 ANQGSEA. V gave up 2 bases and J gave up 5 bases, with 10 bases separating them. Here the CDR3 reads CSVETSGDNEQFF. The CDR3, as DNA: TGCAGCGTTGAAACGAGTGGCGACAATGAGCAGTTCTTC.

This clonotype has more than one count but fewer than ten. The V and J genes are TRBV12-3 or TRBV12-4 and TRBJ2-3; no clear D gene. Trimming stripped 3 bases from V and 4 bases from J, with 17 bases between. The CDR3 is made up of 16 amino acids. In nucleotides, the CDR3 is TGTGCCAGCAGTTTCCGGCTGTGGGAAGGGTCAGATACGCAGTATTTT. Translation: CASSFRLWEGSDTQYF.

This clonotype was detected many times. The chain recombines TRBV27 with TRBJ2-7; D unclear. CDR1 and CDR2 from the germline V gene are MNHEY and SMNVEV (reference sequence). The CDR3 loop spans 13 amino acids. V gave up 3 bases and J gave up 0 bases, with 6 bases separating them. CDR3 protein: CASSLGYSYEQYF. DNA of the CDR3: TGTGCCAGCAGTTTGGGCTACTCCTACGAGCAGTACTTC.

This chain uses TRBV20-1 with TRBJ2-2, with 9 nucleotides matching TRBD1. The V and J ends lost 3 bases and 6 bases, in that order; junction bases with no gene match: 5. Germline assignment: CDR1 DFQATT and CDR2 SNEGSKA (reference sequence). CDR3 length equals 14 residues. CDR3: CSASTGGSSGELFF. CDR3 DNA sequence: TGCAGTGCTAGTACAGGGGGCTCATCCGGGGAGCTGTTTTTT.

This clonotype was counted once. The genes are TRBV20-1 and TRBJ2-2; D possibly corresponds to TRBD2 (6 bases). The germline gives CDR1 DFQATT, CDR2 SNEGSKA (reference sequence). The CDR3 covers 13 residues. Trimming took off 5 bases at V and 5 bases at J, with 12 bases between the two ends. CDR3 bases: TGCAGTGCTTCCCCGGGGGTTACCGGGGAGCTGTTTTTT. This translates into CSASPGVTGELFF.

This clonotype was found many times. The chain carries TRBV5-1 and TRBJ1-6, with TRBD1 matching over 8 bases. This CDR3 contains 14 residues. Germline V gives CDR1 SGHRS, CDR2 YFSETQ. The J segment lost 4 bases and the V segment lost 4 bases, leaving 1 base of the junction unmatched. The DNA for the CDR3 is TGCGCCAGCAGCGGGGACAGGTATAATTCACCCCTCCACTTT. Translation: CASSGDRYNSPLHF.

This clonotype was detected a few times. V usage is TRBV4-2 and J usage is TRBJ2-3; D is ambiguous. The germline gives CDR1 LGHNA, CDR2 YNFKEQ. The CDR3 consists of 15 residues. V lost 6 bases and J lost 7, with 20 bases in between. In DNA, the CDR3 is TGTGCCAGCAGACCTCGACACAACCTCGGATATACGCAGTATTTT. It yields the protein CASRPRHNLGYTQYF.

This clonotype was counted a few times. The chain links TRBV19 to TRBJ2-7; a possible D gene is TRBD1 (6 bases). V shed 5 bases and J shed 3 bases, with 20 bases lying between them. Germline CDR1 reads LNHDA; CDR2 reads SQIVND (reference sequence). This CDR3 is 16 amino acids long. CDR3 region: CASSLAGTSSFYEQYF. CDR3 DNA sequence: TGTGCCAGTAGTCTCGCCGGGACATCGAGTTTCTACGAGCAGTACTTC.

This clonotype has at least ten counts. The chain is built from TRBV18 and TRBJ2-1, with 11 bases aligning to TRBD1. There are 15 residues in the CDR3. J lost 4 bases, V lost 2 bases, and 1 base had no gene match. The germline V gene has CDR1 KGHSH and CDR2 LQKENI. The CDR3 here is CASSPGTGGYNEQFF. Here the CDR3 DNA reads TGTGCCAGCTCACCAGGGACAGGGGGTTACAATGAGCAGTTCTTC.

The chain couples TRBV28 to TRBJ2-4; 9 nucleotides agree with TRBD1. This CDR3 has 16 amino acids. J lost 2 bases, V lost 5 bases, and 7 bases had no gene match. Germline V gene lookup returns CDR1 MDHEN and CDR2 SYDVKM. The CDR3 DNA follows: TGTGCCAGCAGTGTTAGGACAGGGGACCCCAAAAACATTCAGTACTTC. Residues: CASSVRTGDPKNIQYF.

The chain is built from TRBV18 and TRBJ1-1; 8 bases are a match to TRBD1. The V segment lost 3 bases and the J segment 1 base; nucleotides outside the gene matches: 7. This CDR3 has 16 amino acids. The germline V gene encodes CDR1 KGHSH and CDR2 LQKENI. The CDR3 bases are TGTGCCAGCTCACCCGGACAGGGAAGGAGGAACACTGAAGCTTTCTTT. Translating it yields CASSPGQGRRNTEAFF.

The rearrangement joins TRBV7-6 to TRBJ2-7; TRBD1 might be the D (6 bases). The CDR3 covers 13 residues. Per the germline V gene, CDR1 is SGHVS and CDR2 is FNYEAQ. Deletions cut 5 bases from V and 6 bases from J, with 14 bases between. The CDR3 coding sequence is TGTGCCAGCAGCCCGTCACGGGACACCGAGCAGTACTTC. It codes for CASSPSRDTEQYF.

Points on this clonotype: This may come from a read error, since a much larger clone is one base off. The V gene is TRBV10-3, the J gene TRBJ2-7; D is ambiguous. The germline gives CDR1 ENHRY, CDR2 SYGVKD. The CDR3 is made up of 11 amino acids. V dropped 6 bases and J dropped 3 bases, with 6 bases sitting between them. The CDR3 DNA sequence: TGTGCCATCAGAAGGGACTACGAGCAGTACTTC. It translates to CAIRRDYEQYF.

This clonotype was seen ten or more times. The chain couples TRBV6-1 to TRBJ2-7; TRBD2 matches at 7 bases. The CDR3 totals 16 residues. Germline CDR1 and CDR2: MNHNS and SASEGT. Unmatched junction bases numbered 17, after V lost 7 bases and J lost 5 bases. The CDR3 DNA reads as TGTGCCAGCACGTCGAGAGGAGGGAGGGACTTCAACGAGCAGTACTTC. The encoded protein is CASTSRGGRDFNEQYF.

At least ten counts were recorded for this clonotype. V gene TRBV5-1 combines with J gene TRBJ2-1; the D gene is possibly TRBD2 (7 bases). V was trimmed by 3 bases and J by 8 bases, leaving 12 bases between them. CDR3 length: 13 residues. CDR1 and CDR2 from the germline V gene are SGHRS and YFSETQ. The CDR3 bases are TGCGCCAGCAGCTATCAGGGGAGGGATGAGCAGTTCTTC. Protein: CASSYQGRDEQFF. The entire variable domain, with the rest obtained from reference TRBV5-1 and TRBJ2-1, is as follows: KAGVTQTPRYLIKTRGQQVTLSCSPISGHRSVSWYQQTPGQGLQFLFEYFSETQRNKGNFPGRFSGRQFSNSRSEMNVSTLELGDSALYLCASSYQGRDEQFFGPGTRLTVL.

This clonotype was found many times. The rearrangement links TRBV20-1 to TRBJ1-5; a weak D match, TRBD1 (5 bases). The CDR3 length is 12 residues. Germline CDR1 and CDR2: DFQATT and SNEGSKA (reference sequence). The V end was cut by 8 bases, the J end by 5 bases, with 13 bases between. CDR3 region: CSPQVGDQPQHF. The CDR3 nucleotides read TGCAGTCCTCAGGTAGGGGATCAGCCCCAGCATTTT.

As to this clonotype: In this CDR3 the conserved last residue, phenylalanine or tryptophan, is missing, so a read error is likely. Here the CDR3 DNA reads TGTGCCAGCAGTGGTATTGTGCAGACAGGGGGCTCAGGCGAGCAGTACTTG. Translation gives CASSGIVQTGGSGEQYL. The chain is built from TRBV12-3 or TRBV12-4 and TRBJ2-7, with 10 bases fitting TRBD1. The junction had 16 bases not matched to a gene; V was cut back by 5 bases and J by 6 bases. The CDR3 has 17 residues.

There are a few counts of this clonotype. V and J are TRBV12-3 or TRBV12-4 and TRBJ1-5; 9 bases line up with TRBD1. V was pared by 6 bases and J by 4 bases, with 7 bases of the junction left unmatched. CDR3 length: 15 residues. The CDR3 DNA follows: TGTGCCAGCAGACAAAACAGGGGGCAGAATCAGCCCCAGCATTTT. Translated, it gives CASRQNRGQNQPQHF.

Many counts were recorded for this clonotype. The chain is built from TRBV5-6 and TRBJ1-2; a weak D match, TRBD1 (6 bases). Trimming removed 4 bases from V and 0 bases from J, with 13 bases in between. The CDR3 runs 15 residues. Germline V CDR1 and CDR2: SGHDT, YYEEEE. The CDR3 is CASSRRGTTNYGYTF. CDR3 nucleotides: TGTGCCAGCAGCCGGCGGGGGACAACTAACTATGGCTACACCTTC.

The chain carries TRBV5-1 and TRBJ2-3, with 9 bases identical to TRBD2. J was trimmed by 2 bases and V by 4 bases; bases with no gene match: 5. CDR1 and CDR2 from the germline V gene are SGHRS and YFSETQ. This CDR3 spans 15 amino acids. CDR3 nucleotides: TGCGCCAGCAGCCCTGGCGGGGGGGCCACAGATACGCAGTATTTT. Its protein product is CASSPGGGATDTQYF. The complete variable domain, with remaining parts taken from reference TRBV5-1 and TRBJ2-3, reads KAGVTQTPRYLIKTRGQQVTLSCSPISGHRSVSWYQQTPGQGLQFLFEYFSETQRNKGNFPGRFSGRQFSNSRSEMNVSTLELGDSALYLCASSPGGGATDTQYFGPGTRLTVL.

This clonotype showed up just a few times. This chain uses TRBV12-3 or TRBV12-4 with TRBJ2-1; TRBD1 agrees at 10 bases. V trimming: 4 bases; J trimming: 9 bases; junction bases outside the gene matches: 9. The CDR3 sequence is 15 residues long. Here the CDR3 reads CASSYGQGDGGEQFF. The CDR3 DNA is TGTGCCAGCAGTTACGGACAGGGGGATGGAGGTGAGCAGTTCTTC.

In the case of this clonotype: This clone may be a read error of a much larger clone one base away. The chain links TRBV20-1 to TRBJ2-3; a weak D match, TRBD2 (5 bases). The germline gives CDR1 DFQATT, CDR2 SNEGSKA (reference sequence). The length of the CDR3 is 14 residues. The CDR3 DNA is TGCAGTACTAGAGATTCCTCTGGCACAGATACGCAGTATTTT. Its translation is CSTRDSSGTDTQYF.

This clonotype was counted between two and nine times. The CDR3 DNA follows: TGTGCCAGCAGTTACGAGGGTACGCAGCCCCAGCATTTT. Amino acid sequence: CASSYEGTQPQHF. This chain links TRBV6-5 with TRBJ1-5; D remains unclear. The CDR3 contains 13 residues. Per the germline V gene, CDR1 is MNHEY and CDR2 is SVGAGI. V lost 2 bases to trimming and J lost 7 bases, with 9 bases between them.

This clonotype was counted many times. This rearrangement joins TRBV12-3 or TRBV12-4 to TRBJ2-7; TRBD1 agrees at 9 bases. This CDR3 region has 16 residues. V shed 2 bases and J 4 bases; nucleotides not matched to a gene: 9. The CDR3 DNA follows: TGTGCCAGCAGTTTATCGGTGACAGGGGGTTTATACGAGCAGTACTTC. It is translated as CASSLSVTGGLYEQYF.

In its sample, this clonotype was seen many times. This chain connects TRBV11-2 to TRBJ1-1; 9 bases align to TRBD1. The germline gives CDR1 SGHAT, CDR2 FQNNGV. Trimming cost V 3 bases and J 0 bases; bases outside gene matches: 5. CDR3 length: 16 amino acids. The CDR3 DNA reads TGTGCCAGCAGCTTCGGGACAGGGTTCCTGAACACTGAAGCTTTCTTT. Protein sequence: CASSFGTGFLNTEAFF.

This clonotype appeared many times. The genes are TRBV28 and TRBJ2-3; D call uncertain. The germline V and J ends were trimmed by 6 bases and 0 bases, with 13 bases remaining between them. Germline V lookup: CDR1 MDHEN, CDR2 SYDVKM. This CDR3 comprises 15 residues. The DNA of the CDR3 is TGTGCCAGCAGCTCCCTTCACATAAGCACAGATACGCAGTATTTT. Translating it yields CASSSLHISTDTQYF.